This section outlines one TCR beta chain sequence together with its context. The antigen remains undetermined. The entry originates in a study of OX40 agonist ivuxolimab in advanced cancers. Across the whole study: Three patients had partial responses: one hepatocellular carcinoma, two cutaneous melanoma.

The data were produced by immunoSEQ multiplex PCR, yet TCRdb's version contains in-frame clones alone and is incomplete. The sample holds roughly 64,000 clones, 85% seen once. Findings and caveats of the study: In the 0.1 to 3.0 mg/kg range, CD4+ and CD8+ blood T cells had expanded clonally by week 6.

This clonotype originated in an adult with an advanced solid tumor such as melanoma, head and neck, liver or kidney cancer. Sequencing was performed on CD4+ or CD8+ T cells sorted from blood, taken in a trial of the OX40 agonist ivuxolimab.

CDR3 protein: CASSSRDRGSEQYF. The DNA for the CDR3 is TGCGCCAGCAGCTCCCGGGACAGGGGCAGCGAGCAGTACTTC. The chain carries TRBV5-1 and TRBJ2-7; 10 positions match TRBD1. The CDR3 spans 14 residues. The trim removed 3 bases at V and 6 bases at J, leaving 6 bases unmatched. CDR1 and CDR2 (germline): SGHRS, YFSETQ.